This is a list of T cell receptor beta chains from one sample in a study of T cells in Graves' hyperthyroidism and ophthalmopathy. TCRdb processed the multiplex PCR reads anew with MiXCR; each CDR3 protein has one entry. The sample has some 360,000 distinct CDR3 sequences; roughly 14% are singletons. The source material was blood. The source of these receptors is a woman aged 60-75 years with Graves' hyperthyroidism. Both conserved end residues are part of each CDR3. A D gene is named only where the DNA matches it firmly. Size is stated for part of the rows, as once, few or many counts, or as a class when the clone is expanded.

J,V,D,size,CDR3,DNA
TRBJ2-7,TRBV20-1,TRBD2,.,CSADGLAGEGGGEQYF,TGCAGTGCGGACGGACTAGCGGGAGAGGGGGGAGGCGAGCAGTACTTC
TRBJ2-1,TRBV12-3/TRBV12-4,TRBD2,many,CASSVSSGRNEQFF,TGTGCCAGCAGCGTGTCCAGCGGGAGGAATGAGCAGTTCTTC
TRBJ1-2,TRBV30,.,many,CAWMSRTVYGYTF,TGTGCCTGGATGAGCCGAACAGTCTATGGCTACACCTTC
TRBJ1-2,TRBV12-3/TRBV12-4,.,.,CASSLGFGRRGGYTF,TGTGCCAGCAGTTTAGGGTTCGGGCGGAGGGGAGGCTACACCTTC
TRBJ1-5,TRBV5-1,.,.,CASSLTGYSNQPQHF,TGCGCCAGCAGCTTGACAGGGTATAGCAATCAGCCCCAGCATTTT
TRBJ1-1,TRBV6-1,.,.,CASSRGRAEAFF,TGTGCCAGCAGTCGGGGGCGGGCTGAAGCTTTCTTT
TRBJ2-5,TRBV20-1,TRBD2,many,CSAHDPGGSETQYF,TGCAGTGCTCACGATCCGGGAGGGTCAGAGACCCAGTACTTC
TRBJ1-4,TRBV7-2,TRBD1,.,CASSHPVTGETNEKLFF,TGTGCCAGCAGCCATCCCGTGACAGGGGAGACTAATGAAAAACTGTTTTTT
TRBJ2-3,TRBV2,TRBD2,.,CASSATSGRNTQYF,TGTGCCAGCAGTGCGACTAGCGGGAGAAATACGCAGTATTTT
TRBJ2-7,TRBV12-3/TRBV12-4,.,many,CASSLAQGIRPGWWEQYF,TGTGCCAGCAGTTTAGCACAGGGAATTCGGCCCGGGTGGTGGGAGCAGTACTTC
TRBJ2-5,TRBV29-1,.,many,CSGSFGGTQYF,TGCAGCGGCTCTTTTGGAGGGACCCAGTACTTC
TRBJ1-1,TRBV12-3/TRBV12-4,TRBD1,few,CASSLATGGSEAFF,TGTGCCAGCAGTTTAGCGACAGGGGGCTCTGAAGCTTTCTTT
TRBJ2-2,TRBV9,.,.,CASWGTDTGELFF,TGTGCCAGCTGGGGGACGGACACCGGGGAGCTGTTTTTT
TRBJ1-5,TRBV3-1,.,many,CASSQGGGNNQPQHF,TGTGCCAGCAGCCAAGGGGGGGGAAACAATCAGCCCCAGCATTTT
TRBJ1-1,TRBV30,.,many,CAWSTKQGNTEAFF,TGTGCCTGGAGCACTAAGCAGGGGAACACTGAAGCTTTCTTT
TRBJ2-7,TRBV10-2,.,.,CASREGEGYYEQYF,TGCGCCAGCAGAGAGGGAGAGGGCTACTACGAGCAGTACTTC
TRBJ2-3,TRBV7-7,TRBD2,.,CASSLGLAGERDTQYF,TGTGCTAGCAGCTTAGGTCTAGCGGGAGAACGGGATACGCAGTATTTT
TRBJ2-3,TRBV9,.,few,CASSGPRVTQYF,TGTGCCAGCAGCGGACCGCGGGTTACGCAGTATTTT
TRBJ2-4,TRBV2,TRBD2,.,CASRAGTSAGKNIQYF,TGTGCCAGCAGAGCCGGGACTAGCGCAGGCAAAAACATTCAGTACTTC
TRBJ2-1,TRBV12-5,TRBD2,many,CASGHRTSGRNEQFF,TGTGCTAGTGGCCACAGGACTAGCGGGAGAAATGAGCAGTTCTTC
TRBJ1-5,TRBV18,.,many,CASSDGGAQPQHF,TGTGCCAGCTCAGACGGGGGGGCTCAGCCCCAGCATTTT
TRBJ2-1,TRBV6-1,TRBD2,.,CAGTTTSGARDEQFF,TGTGCCGGCACCACGACTAGCGGGGCCCGGGATGAGCAGTTCTTC
TRBJ1-2,TRBV11-2,.,many,CASSLGAGFGGYTF,TGTGCCAGCAGCTTAGGCGCAGGGTTTGGAGGCTACACCTTC
TRBJ1-2,TRBV5-1,TRBD1,many,CASSFTGGVDYGYTF,TGCGCCAGCAGCTTTACAGGGGGTGTCGACTATGGCTACACCTTC
TRBJ2-3,TRBV28,TRBD1,.,CASRRQGGTDTQYF,TGTGCCAGCAGAAGACAGGGTGGGACAGATACGCAGTATTTT
TRBJ2-6,TRBV5-1,.,many,CASSLGAGANVLTF,TGCGCCAGCAGCTTGGGAGCCGGGGCCAACGTCCTGACTTTC
TRBJ2-2,TRBV28,TRBD2,few,CASSPSGTSGSTGELFF,TGTGCCAGCAGTCCCTCAGGGACTAGCGGGAGCACCGGGGAGCTGTTTTTT
TRBJ2-6,TRBV10-3,.,.,CAISRTPLSSGANVLTF,TGTGCCATCAGCCGGACACCCTTGAGCTCTGGGGCCAACGTCCTGACTTTC
TRBJ2-3,TRBV20-1,TRBD2,few,CSASRGGQGDTQYF,TGCAGTGCTAGTCGGGGAGGGCAGGGAGATACGCAGTATTTT
TRBJ2-7,TRBV28,.,many,CASSGQWGGASYEQYF,TGTGCCAGCAGTGGTCAGTGGGGGGGCGCATCCTACGAGCAGTACTTC
TRBJ2-1,TRBV2,TRBD1,few,CASRGQGSRNEQFF,TGTGCCAGCCGAGGACAGGGGAGTCGGAATGAGCAGTTCTTC
TRBJ1-2,TRBV20-1,TRBD1,.,CSAAQGSSGYTF,TGCAGTGCTGCACAGGGGTCCAGTGGCTACACCTTC